A single sample gave rise to the 16 T cell receptor beta chains below, sequenced in a study of blood T cell repertoires in COVID-19. Assay used: immunoSEQ multiplex PCR; TCRdb lists only in-frame clones, some missing. The sample lists 350,000 or so clones; over 70% were seen once. The sequenced material came from peripheral blood. These receptors were obtained from a man aged 30 to 45 with active or convalescent COVID-19.

V and J are TRBV5-6 and TRBJ1-1; TRBD1 matches at 7 bases. The CDR3 spans 15 residues. Germline values: CDR1 SGHDT, CDR2 YYEEEE. V was pared by 1 base and J by 5 bases, with 8 bases of the junction left unmatched. The DNA for the CDR3 is TGTGCCAGCAGCTTGATATTAACAGGGGTTACTGAAGCTTTCTTT. This sequence encodes CASSLILTGVTEAFF.

The rearrangement links TRBV30 to TRBJ1-3; maybe TRBD1 (6 bases). Germline V CDR1 and CDR2: GTSNPN, SVGIG (reference sequence). V lost 8 bases, J lost 11 bases, and 16 bases lay in between. The CDR3 has 11 amino acids. The CDR3 reads CARRVRQAIYF. The CDR3 DNA reads TGTGCCCGCCGGGTGAGACAGGCCATATATTTT.

The chain employs TRBV18 and TRBJ2-7; D perhaps matches TRBD2 (5 bases). CDR3 length equals 14 residues. The germline gives CDR1 KGHSH, CDR2 LQKENI. V lost 0 bases and J lost 5, with 11 bases in between. CDR3 coding DNA: TGTGCCAGCTCACCACCCTCCGGGGTCAACGAGCAGTACTTC. It yields the protein CASSPPSGVNEQYF.

V and J are TRBV28 and TRBJ1-4; TRBD1 might be the D (5 bases). The CDR3 contains 16 residues. With 5 bases removed from V and 12 bases from J, the gap between germline ends came to 25 bases. Germline CDR1 and CDR2: MDHEN and SYDVKM. CDR3 DNA sequence: TGTGCCAGCAGTCCAGTTGGGGACCCCAGCCGGGAGGAACTGTTTTTT. Protein sequence: CASSPVGDPSREELFF.

The rearrangement links TRBV5-4 to TRBJ2-7, with TRBD1 matching 8 bases. With V trimmed by 6 bases and J by 3 bases, 8 bases remained unmatched. This CDR3 has 14 residues. Germline CDR1 is SGHNT and CDR2 is YYREEE (reference sequence). In DNA, the CDR3 is TGTGCCAGCAACCATCCAGACAGGGGCTACGAGCAGTACTTC. Translation: CASNHPDRGYEQYF.

This chain joins TRBV28 and TRBJ1-5; perhaps TRBD1 as D (6 bases). V was shortened by 8 bases and J by 6 bases, with 20 bases between the two germline ends. The germline gives CDR1 MDHEN, CDR2 SYDVKM. This CDR3 has 15 amino acids. CDR3 DNA sequence: TGTGCCAGCGGCCGGACAGCGAGGGAAGGTCAGCCCCAGCATTTT. It is translated as CASGRTAREGQPQHF.

This clone was seen a few times. The chain joins TRBV18 to TRBJ2-1; TRBD1 aligns across 9 bases. CDR1 and CDR2 from the germline V gene are KGHSH and LQKENI. V gave up 2 bases and J gave up 1 base; unmatched junction bases: 6. CDR3 size: 17 residues. The CDR3 region is CASSPSPQGASYNEQFF. The CDR3 region has the DNA TGTGCCAGCTCACCAAGTCCACAGGGGGCATCCTACAATGAGCAGTTCTTC.

V gene TRBV29-1 combines with J gene TRBJ1-2; D gene ambiguous. Germline V gene data show CDR1 as SQVTM and CDR2 as ANQGSEA. The CDR3 has 11 amino acids. Trimming shortened V by 4 bases and J by 4 bases, and 7 bases separated the two germline ends. CDR3 sequence (DNA): TGCAGCGTTGGGCAGTCCTATGGCTACACCTTC. It yields the protein CSVGQSYGYTF.

The chain has TRBV19 and TRBJ2-7; 7 bases match TRBD1. Per germline, CDR1 LNHDA and CDR2 SQIVND (reference sequence). This CDR3 region has 13 residues. Trimming at V came to 9 bases and at J to 0 bases, leaving 5 bases not matched to a gene. CDR3 sequence (DNA): TGTGCCAGGGCCGGGACAGACTCCTACGAGCAGTACTTC. Residues: CARAGTDSYEQYF.

Details on this clone: Other DNA variants within this sample encode the same CDR3. The rearrangement uses TRBV4-1 and TRBJ2-2; tentative D call: TRBD1 (5 bases). Germline V lookup: CDR1 MGHRA, CDR2 YSYEKL. Trimming took off 4 bases at V and 1 base at J, with 16 bases between the two ends. The CDR3 is 17 residues long. CDR3 DNA: TGCGCCAGCAGCCCGCGGCCGGGCCAGGGGAACACCGGGGAGCTGTTTTTT. Amino acid sequence: CASSPRPGQGNTGELFF.

This clone has a handful of counts. This chain uses TRBV28 with TRBJ1-4; 9 bases agree with TRBD1. The V and J ends lost 6 bases and 5 bases, in that order; junction bases with no gene match: 10. CDR3 length: 16 residues. CDR1 is MDHEN, CDR2 SYDVKM, per germline. The chain's CDR3 is CASSQGQGNENEKLFF. The CDR3 bases are TGTGCCAGCAGCCAAGGACAGGGGAATGAGAATGAAAAACTGTTTTTT.

The chain carries TRBV5-4 and TRBJ1-1; D not certain. The CDR3 runs 16 residues. V lost 0 bases and J lost 0, with 12 bases in between. Germline values: CDR1 SGHNT, CDR2 YYREEE (reference sequence). The CDR3 region is CASSLAAGFMNTEAFF. CDR3 DNA sequence: TGTGCCAGCAGCTTGGCCGCGGGGTTCATGAACACTGAAGCTTTCTTT.

The chain recombines TRBV4-2 with TRBJ1-2, with D perhaps TRBD1 (5 bases). V was cut by 0 bases and J by 8 bases, with 7 bases left in between. Germline V gene sequence: CDR1 LGHNA, CDR2 YNFKEQ. The CDR3 sequence is 12 residues long. The CDR3 sequence is CASSQERGGYTF. The CDR3 bases are TGTGCCAGCAGCCAAGAAAGGGGCGGCTACACCTTC.

The gene calls are TRBV23-1 and TRBJ1-1; D remains ambiguous. TRBV23-1 falls under the ORF class, with uncertain function. The CDR3 has 17 amino acids. Deletions cut 2 bases from V and 0 bases from J, with 16 bases between. This chain's CDR3 is CASSQRWNRRMNTEAFF. CDR3 DNA: TGCGCCAGCAGTCAAAGGTGGAATAGGAGAATGAACACTGAAGCTTTCTTT.

The chain employs TRBV28 and TRBJ2-1, with 7 bases lining up with TRBD2. Germline trimming cut 7 bases from V and 6 bases from J; bases unmatched to any gene: 15. Per the germline V gene, CDR1 is MDHEN and CDR2 is SYDVKM. The CDR3 contains 16 residues. The chain's CDR3 is CASKDGRSDLLNEQFF. CDR3 coding DNA: TGTGCCAGCAAGGACGGGAGGTCCGACCTCCTCAATGAGCAGTTCTTC.

The chain links TRBV11-3 to TRBJ1-1; possible D gene TRBD1, 5 bases. This CDR3 spans 15 amino acids. V lost 4 bases and J lost 5, with 17 bases in between. In germline, CDR1 is SGHNT, CDR2 YENEEA. DNA for the CDR3: TGTGCCAGCAGCTCTCCCGCTGGGGCGGGGACTGAAGCTTTCTTT. Translated: CASSSPAGAGTEAFF.